The 8 T cell receptor beta chains reported below all come from one sample, sequenced in a study of breast tumors, draining lymph nodes, adjacent tissues. One entry per CDR3 protein results from TCRdb running MiXCR on the multiplex PCR reads. The sample holds under 30,000 distinct CDR3 sequences, around 25% seen once. The source material was breast tumor tissue. The receptors originated from a female donor with breast cancer. Some clones in this sample may be carry-over from other donors' samples.

The V gene is TRBV20-1, the J gene TRBJ2-7; 9 bases fit TRBD1. CDR1 is DFQATT and CDR2 is SNEGSKA in the germline V gene (reference sequence). V lost 5 bases and J lost 9; bases outside the gene matches: 14. This CDR3 has 14 amino acids. DNA for the CDR3: TGCAGTGCTCCTAACGACCGGGACAGGGTACGGCAGTACTTC. It yields the protein CSAPNDRDRVRQYF.

This clonotype has ten or more counts. The rearrangement joins TRBV19 to TRBJ1-2, with D uncertain. Germline V gene data show CDR1 as LNHDA and CDR2 as SQIVND (reference sequence). V lost 6 bases, J lost 2 bases, and 7 bases lay in between. The CDR3 spans 12 residues. The CDR3 reads CASSYRNYGYTF. CDR3 sequence (DNA): TGTGCCAGTAGCTACAGAAACTATGGCTACACCTTC.

Many counts were recorded for this clonotype. The gene calls are TRBV3-1 and TRBJ2-7; D gene uncertain. V was cut by 0 bases and J by 4 bases, with 7 bases left in between. The CDR3 runs 13 residues. CDR1 is LGHDT, CDR2 YNNKEL, per germline (reference sequence). The DNA of the CDR3 is TGTGCCAGCAGCCAAGATGGCACTTACGAGCAGTACTTC. This codes for CASSQDGTYEQYF.

In its sample, this clonotype was seen many times. The J gene is TRBJ2-2, the V gene TRBV2, with a tentative D call TRBD1 (6 bases). Germline CDR1 is SNHLY and CDR2 is FYNNEI. The CDR3 loop spans 15 amino acids. Trimming took off 6 bases at V and 1 base at J, with 12 bases between the two ends. The CDR3 nucleotides read TGTGCCAGCAGGCTGGGGGCGGTGAACACCGGGGAGCTGTTTTTT. The encoded protein is CASRLGAVNTGELFF.

This clonotype was picked up many times. The chain recombines TRBV20-1 with TRBJ2-1; D possibly corresponds to TRBD2 (5 bases). The CDR3 is 15 amino acids. Germline lookup yields CDR1 DFQATT and CDR2 SNEGSKA (reference sequence). The V end lost 0 bases, the J end lost 0 bases, and 9 bases lay between the germline ends. CDR3 amino acids: CSARDGGNSYNEQFF. The CDR3 coding sequence is TGCAGTGCTAGAGACGGAGGCAACTCCTACAATGAGCAGTTCTTC.

In regard to this clonotype: A much larger clone differs from this one at a single base, so this may be a read error. J is TRBJ1-5 and V is TRBV11-2, with 7 bases matching TRBD1. The CDR3 covers 15 residues. Germline V gene lookup returns CDR1 SGHAT and CDR2 FQNNGV. The CDR3 sequence is CASSRTGNSNQPPHF. As DNA, the CDR3 is TGTGCCAGCAGCCGGACAGGCAATAGCAATCAGCCCCCGCATTTT.

Concerning this clonotype itself: This could be a read error, since a much larger clone is one nucleotide away. This chain connects TRBV7-9 to TRBJ2-7; D could derive from TRBD1 or TRBD2 (6 bases each). Per germline, CDR1 SEHNR and CDR2 FQNEAQ (reference sequence). This CDR3 contains 15 residues. Trimming removed 5 bases at V and 5 bases at J, with 19 bases between. Here the CDR3 DNA reads TGTGCCAGCAGCCTACAGGGCGGCGGGGAGCACGAGCAGTACTTC. Protein sequence: CASSLQGGGEHEQYF.

At least ten counts were recorded for this clonotype. This chain links TRBV5-8 with TRBJ2-1, with 11 bases aligning to TRBD2. Germline trimming cut 4 bases from V and 5 bases from J; bases unmatched to any gene: 11. Germline V gives CDR1 SGHTS, CDR2 YDEGEE. The CDR3 spans 17 residues. CDR3 protein: CASSLAGLAGQNNEQFF. CDR3 bases: TGTGCCAGCAGCCTAGCTGGACTAGCGGGTCAAAACAATGAGCAGTTCTTC. The entire variable domain, with the rest obtained from reference TRBV5-8 and TRBJ2-1, is as follows: EAGVTQSPTHLIKTRGQQATLRCSPISGHTSVYWYQQALGLGLQFLLWYDEGEERNRGNFPPRFSGRQFPNYSSELNVNALELEDSALYLCASSLAGLAGQNNEQFFGPGTRLTVL.